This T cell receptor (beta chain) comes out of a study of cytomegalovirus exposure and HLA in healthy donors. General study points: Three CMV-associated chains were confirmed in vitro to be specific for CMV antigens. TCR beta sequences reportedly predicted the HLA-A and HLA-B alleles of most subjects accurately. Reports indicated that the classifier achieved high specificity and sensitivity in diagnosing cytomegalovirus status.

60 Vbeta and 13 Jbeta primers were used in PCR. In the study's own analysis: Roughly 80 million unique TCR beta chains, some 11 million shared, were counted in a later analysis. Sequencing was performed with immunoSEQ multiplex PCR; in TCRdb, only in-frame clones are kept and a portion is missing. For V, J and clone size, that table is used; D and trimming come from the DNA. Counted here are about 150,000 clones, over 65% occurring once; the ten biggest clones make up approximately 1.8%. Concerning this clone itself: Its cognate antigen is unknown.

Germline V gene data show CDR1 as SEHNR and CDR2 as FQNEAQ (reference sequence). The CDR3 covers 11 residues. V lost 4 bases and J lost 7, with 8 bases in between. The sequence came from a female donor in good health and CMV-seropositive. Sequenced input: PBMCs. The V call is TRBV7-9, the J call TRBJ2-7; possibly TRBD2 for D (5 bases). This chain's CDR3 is CASSSGLEQYF. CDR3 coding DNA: TGTGCCAGCAGCTCTGGACTGGAGCAGTACTTC. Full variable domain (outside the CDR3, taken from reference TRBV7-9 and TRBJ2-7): DTGVSQNPRHKITKRGQNVTFRCDPISEHNRLYWYRQTLGQGPEFLTYFQNEAQLEKSRLLSDRFSAERPKGSFSTLEIQRTEQGDSAMYLCASSSGLEQYFGPGTRLTVT.